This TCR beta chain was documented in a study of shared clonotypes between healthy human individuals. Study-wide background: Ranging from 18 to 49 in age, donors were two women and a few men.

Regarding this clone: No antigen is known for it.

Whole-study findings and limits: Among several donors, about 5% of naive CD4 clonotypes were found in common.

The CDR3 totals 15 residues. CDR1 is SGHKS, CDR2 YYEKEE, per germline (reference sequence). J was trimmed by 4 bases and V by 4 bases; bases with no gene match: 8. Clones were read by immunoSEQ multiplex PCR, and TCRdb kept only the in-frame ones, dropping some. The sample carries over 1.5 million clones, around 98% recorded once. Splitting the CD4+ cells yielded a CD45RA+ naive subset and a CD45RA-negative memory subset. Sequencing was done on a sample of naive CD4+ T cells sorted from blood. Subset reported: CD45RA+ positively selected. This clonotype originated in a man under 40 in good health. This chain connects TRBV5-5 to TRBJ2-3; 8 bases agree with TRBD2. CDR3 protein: CASSPFSGRADTQYF. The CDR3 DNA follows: TGTGCCAGCAGCCCCTTCAGCGGGAGAGCAGATACGCAGTATTTT.